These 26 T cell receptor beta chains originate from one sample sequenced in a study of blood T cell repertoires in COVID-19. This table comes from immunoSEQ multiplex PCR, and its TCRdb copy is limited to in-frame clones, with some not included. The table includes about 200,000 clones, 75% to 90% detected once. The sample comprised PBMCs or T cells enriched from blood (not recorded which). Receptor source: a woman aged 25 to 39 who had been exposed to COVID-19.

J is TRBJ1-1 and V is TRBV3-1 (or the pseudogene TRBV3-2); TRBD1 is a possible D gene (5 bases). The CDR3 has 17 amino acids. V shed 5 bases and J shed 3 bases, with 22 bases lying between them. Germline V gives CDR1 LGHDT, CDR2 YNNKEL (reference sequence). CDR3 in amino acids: CASSTRTIGVTDTEAFF. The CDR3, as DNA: TGTGCCAGCAGCACACGGACAATTGGAGTTACCGACACTGAAGCTTTCTTT.

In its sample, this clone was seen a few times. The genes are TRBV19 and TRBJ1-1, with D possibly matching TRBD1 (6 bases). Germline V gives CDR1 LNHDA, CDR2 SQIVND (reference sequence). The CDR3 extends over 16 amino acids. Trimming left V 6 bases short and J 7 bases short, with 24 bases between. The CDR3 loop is CASRGSLGRGGVEAFF. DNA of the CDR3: TGTGCCAGTAGGGGTTCCCTTGGAAGGGGGGGCGTTGAAGCTTTCTTT.

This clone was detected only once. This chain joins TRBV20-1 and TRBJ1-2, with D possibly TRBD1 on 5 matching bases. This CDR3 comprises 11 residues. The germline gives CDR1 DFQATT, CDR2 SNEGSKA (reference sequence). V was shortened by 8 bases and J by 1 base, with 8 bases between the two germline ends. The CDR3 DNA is TGCAGTACACAGGTTAACTATGGCTACACCTTC. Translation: CSTQVNYGYTF.

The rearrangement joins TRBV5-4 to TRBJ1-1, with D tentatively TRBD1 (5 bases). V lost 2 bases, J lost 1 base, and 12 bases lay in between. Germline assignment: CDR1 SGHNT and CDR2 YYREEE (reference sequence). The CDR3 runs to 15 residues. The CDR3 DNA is TGTGCCAGCAGCTTAGTTTCAGGGAAGAACACTGAAGCTTTCTTT. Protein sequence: CASSLVSGKNTEAFF.

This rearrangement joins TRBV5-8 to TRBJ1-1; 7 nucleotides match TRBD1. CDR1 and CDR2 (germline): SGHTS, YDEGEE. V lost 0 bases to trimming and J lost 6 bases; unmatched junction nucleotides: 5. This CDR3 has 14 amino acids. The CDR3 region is CASSLGQGSAEAFF. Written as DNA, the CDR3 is TGTGCCAGCAGCTTGGGACAGGGTTCCGCTGAAGCTTTCTTT. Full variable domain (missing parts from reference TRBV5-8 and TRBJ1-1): EAGVTQSPTHLIKTRGQQATLRCSPISGHTSVYWYQQALGLGLQFLLWYDEGEERNRGNFPPRFSGRQFPNYSSELNVNALELEDSALYLCASSLGQGSAEAFFGQGTRLTVV.

CDR3 sequence reads: CASSLDGGLLNTEAFF. DNA for the CDR3: TGCGCCAGCAGCTTGGATGGGGGCCTATTGAACACTGAAGCTTTCTTT. The genes are TRBV5-1 and TRBJ1-1; maybe TRBD1 (6 bases). CDR1 is SGHRS, CDR2 YFSETQ, per germline. Trimming pared 0 bases from V and 0 bases from J, leaving 12 bases between. The CDR3 is 16 residues long.

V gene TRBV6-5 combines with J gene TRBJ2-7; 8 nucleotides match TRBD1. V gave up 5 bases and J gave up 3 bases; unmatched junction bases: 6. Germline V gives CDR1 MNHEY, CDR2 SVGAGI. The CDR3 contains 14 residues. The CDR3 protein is CASSQTGQGYEQYF. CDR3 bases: TGTGCCAGCAGTCAAACCGGACAGGGCTACGAGCAGTACTTC.

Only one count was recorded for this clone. In DNA, the CDR3 is TGCAGTGCTAGTAGACAGGGCTCTGGAAACACCATATATTTT. Amino acid sequence: CSASRQGSGNTIYF. The V gene is TRBV20-1, the J gene TRBJ1-3, with 7 bases lining up with TRBD1. V was pared by 3 bases and J by 0 bases, with 2 bases of the junction left unmatched. Germline CDR1 reads DFQATT; CDR2 reads SNEGSKA (reference sequence). This CDR3 has 14 residues.

DNA for the CDR3: TGTGCCAGCAGTGATCAGACAGGCGCTAACTATGGCTACACCTTC. Translating it yields CASSDQTGANYGYTF. The chain couples TRBV6-1 to TRBJ1-2; tentatively, D is TRBD1 (6 bases). Trimming left V 3 bases short and J 0 bases short, with 11 bases between. Germline CDR1 is MNHNS and CDR2 is SASEGT. This CDR3 has 15 residues.

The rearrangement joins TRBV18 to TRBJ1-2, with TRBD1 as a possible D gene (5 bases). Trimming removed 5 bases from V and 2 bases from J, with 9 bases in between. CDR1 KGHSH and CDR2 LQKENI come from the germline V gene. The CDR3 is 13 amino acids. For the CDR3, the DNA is TGTGCCAGCTCAACCGACAGAAACTATGGCTACACCTTC. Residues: CASSTDRNYGYTF.

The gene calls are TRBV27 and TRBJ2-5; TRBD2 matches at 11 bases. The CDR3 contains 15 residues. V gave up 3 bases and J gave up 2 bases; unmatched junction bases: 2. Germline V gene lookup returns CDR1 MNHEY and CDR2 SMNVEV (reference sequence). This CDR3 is CASSFRLAGQETQYF. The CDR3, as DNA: TGTGCCAGCAGTTTTCGACTAGCGGGGCAAGAGACCCAGTACTTC.

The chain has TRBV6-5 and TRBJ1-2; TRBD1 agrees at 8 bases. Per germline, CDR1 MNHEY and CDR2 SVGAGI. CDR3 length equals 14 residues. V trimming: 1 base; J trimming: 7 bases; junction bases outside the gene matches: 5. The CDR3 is CASSYLDRDGGYTF. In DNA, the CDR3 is TGTGCCAGCAGTTACTTGGACAGGGATGGTGGCTACACCTTC.

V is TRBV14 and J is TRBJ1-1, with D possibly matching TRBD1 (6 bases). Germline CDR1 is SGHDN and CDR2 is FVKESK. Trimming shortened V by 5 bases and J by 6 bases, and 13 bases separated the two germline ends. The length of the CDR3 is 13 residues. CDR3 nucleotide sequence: TGTGCCAGCAGCGCCACAGGGCCTTCTGAAGCTTTCTTT. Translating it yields CASSATGPSEAFF.

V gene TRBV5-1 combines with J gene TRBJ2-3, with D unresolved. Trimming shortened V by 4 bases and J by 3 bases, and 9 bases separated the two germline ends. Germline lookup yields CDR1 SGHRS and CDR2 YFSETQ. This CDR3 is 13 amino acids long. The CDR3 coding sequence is TGCGCCAGCAGCCGAGGAATTACAGATACGCAGTATTTT. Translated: CASSRGITDTQYF.

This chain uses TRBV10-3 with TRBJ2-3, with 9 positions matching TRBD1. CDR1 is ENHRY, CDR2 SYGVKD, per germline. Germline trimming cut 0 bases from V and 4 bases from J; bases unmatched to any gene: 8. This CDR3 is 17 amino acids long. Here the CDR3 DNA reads TGTGCCATCAGTGAGTCGGTAGGGACAGGGCGCTCAGATACGCAGTATTTT. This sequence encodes CAISESVGTGRSDTQYF.

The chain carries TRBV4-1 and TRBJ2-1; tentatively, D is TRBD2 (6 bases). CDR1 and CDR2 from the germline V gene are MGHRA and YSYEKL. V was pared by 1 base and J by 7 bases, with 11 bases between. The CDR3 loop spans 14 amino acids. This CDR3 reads CASSQAWGENEQFF. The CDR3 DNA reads TGCGCCAGCAGCCAAGCTTGGGGGGAAAATGAGCAGTTCTTC.

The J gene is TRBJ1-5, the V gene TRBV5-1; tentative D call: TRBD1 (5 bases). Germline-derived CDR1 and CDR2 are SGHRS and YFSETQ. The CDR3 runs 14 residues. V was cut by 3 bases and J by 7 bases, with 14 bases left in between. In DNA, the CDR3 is TGCGCCAGCAGCTCGGCGGGGGGAACACAGCCCCAGCATTTT. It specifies CASSSAGGTQPQHF.

CDR3 coding DNA: TGTGCCAGCAGTTCTAGCTCCTACGAGCAGTACTTC. This sequence encodes CASSSSSYEQYF. The gene calls are TRBV12-3 or TRBV12-4 and TRBJ2-7; D unresolved. V lost 4 bases to trimming and J lost 0 bases, with 4 bases between them. The CDR3 totals 12 residues.

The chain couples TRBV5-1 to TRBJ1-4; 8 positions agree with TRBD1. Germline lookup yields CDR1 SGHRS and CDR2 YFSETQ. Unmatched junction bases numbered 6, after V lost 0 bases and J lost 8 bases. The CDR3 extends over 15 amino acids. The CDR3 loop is CASSLGDRLGEKLFF. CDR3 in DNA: TGCGCCAGCAGCTTGGGGGACAGGCTTGGAGAAAAACTGTTTTTT.

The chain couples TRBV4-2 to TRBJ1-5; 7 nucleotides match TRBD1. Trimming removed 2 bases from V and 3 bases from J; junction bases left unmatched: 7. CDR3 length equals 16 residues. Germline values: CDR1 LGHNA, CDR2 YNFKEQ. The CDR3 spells CASSQPRQGSNQPQHF. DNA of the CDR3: TGTGCCAGCAGCCAACCCCGACAGGGATCCAATCAGCCCCAGCATTTT.

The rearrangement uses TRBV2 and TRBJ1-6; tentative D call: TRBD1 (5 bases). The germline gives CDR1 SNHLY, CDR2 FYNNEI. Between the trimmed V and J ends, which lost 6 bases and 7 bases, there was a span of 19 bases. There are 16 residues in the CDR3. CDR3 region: CASRDHQGYGNSPLHF. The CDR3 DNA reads TGTGCCAGCAGAGATCACCAGGGATATGGCAATTCACCCCTCCACTTT.

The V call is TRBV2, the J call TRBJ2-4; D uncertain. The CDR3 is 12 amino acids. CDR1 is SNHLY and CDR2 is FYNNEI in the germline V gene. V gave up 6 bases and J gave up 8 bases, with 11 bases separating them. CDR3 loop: CASRYYRDIQYF. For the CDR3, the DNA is TGTGCCAGCAGATACTACCGGGACATTCAGTACTTC.

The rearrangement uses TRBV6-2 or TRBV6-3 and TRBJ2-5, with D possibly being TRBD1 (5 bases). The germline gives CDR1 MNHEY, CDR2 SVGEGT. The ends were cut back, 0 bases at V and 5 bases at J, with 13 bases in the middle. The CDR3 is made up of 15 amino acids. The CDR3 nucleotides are TGTGCCAGCAGTTACTCGAGTACAGGCAGCGAGACCCAGTACTTC. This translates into CASSYSSTGSETQYF.

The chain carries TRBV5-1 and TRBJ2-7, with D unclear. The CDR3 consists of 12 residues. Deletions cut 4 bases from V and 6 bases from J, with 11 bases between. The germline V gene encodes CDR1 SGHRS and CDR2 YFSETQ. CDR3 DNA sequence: TGCGCCAGCAGCCCCTATGGGCCCGAGCAGTACTTC. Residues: CASSPYGPEQYF.

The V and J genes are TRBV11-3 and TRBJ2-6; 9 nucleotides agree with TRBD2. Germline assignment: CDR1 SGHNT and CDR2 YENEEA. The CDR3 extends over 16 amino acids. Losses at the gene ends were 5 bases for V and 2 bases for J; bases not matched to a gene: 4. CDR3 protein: CASSAAGGTGANVLTF. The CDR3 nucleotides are TGTGCCAGCAGCGCCGCGGGGGGGACTGGGGCCAACGTCCTGACTTTC.

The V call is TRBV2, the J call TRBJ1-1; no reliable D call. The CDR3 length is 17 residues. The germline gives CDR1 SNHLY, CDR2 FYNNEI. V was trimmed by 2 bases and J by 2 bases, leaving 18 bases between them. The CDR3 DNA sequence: TGTGCCAGCAGTGAATCAAGGTGGTTAGCTGTAAACACTGAAGCTTTCTTT. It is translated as CASSESRWLAVNTEAFF.